One sample yielded the 27 T cell receptor beta chains listed below, sequenced in a study of blood T cell repertoires in COVID-19. Using immunoSEQ multiplex PCR, the repertoire was profiled, and TCRdb retains in-frame clones only, with some absent. This table holds about 300,000 clones, roughly nine tenths found once. The sequencing sample was made of PBMCs or T cells enriched from blood (not recorded which). The receptors were gathered from a woman aged 40 to 50 who had recovered from COVID-19.

This sequence joins TRBV6-5 and TRBJ2-1, with D perhaps TRBD1 (6 bases). This CDR3 has 13 residues. The ends were cut back, 7 bases at V and 4 bases at J, with 11 bases in the middle. CDR1 is MNHEY and CDR2 is SVGAGI in the germline V gene. The CDR3 loop is CASKKDRYNEQFF. The DNA for the CDR3 is TGTGCCAGCAAGAAAGACAGGTACAATGAGCAGTTCTTC.

V is TRBV30 and J is TRBJ2-7; D remains ambiguous. V lost 0 bases and J lost 1, with 7 bases in between. Germline values: CDR1 GTSNPN, CDR2 SVGIG (reference sequence). The length of the CDR3 is 13 residues. The DNA for the CDR3 is TGTGCCTGGAGTGTGTTCGCGTCCTACGAGCAGTACTTC. It codes for CAWSVFASYEQYF.

This rearrangement joins TRBV10-1 to TRBJ1-1; the D gene is possibly TRBD1 (6 bases). The V gene lost 6 bases and the J gene lost 1 base, with 6 bases spanning the gap. The CDR3 length is 12 residues. Germline loops: CDR1 WNHNN, CDR2 SYGVQD (reference sequence). The CDR3 here is CASRGQNTEAFF. The CDR3 coding sequence is TGCGCCAGCAGGGGACAGAACACTGAAGCTTTCTTT.

The rearrangement uses TRBV7-9 and TRBJ1-3; possible D gene TRBD1, 5 bases. This CDR3 has 17 amino acids. Trimming removed 3 bases from V and 2 bases from J, with 17 bases in between. From germline, CDR1 is SEHNR and CDR2 FQNEAQ (reference sequence). This chain's CDR3 is CASSFGGVPGAGNTIYF. The CDR3 DNA follows: TGTGCCAGCAGCTTCGGAGGGGTCCCGGGGGCTGGAAACACCATATATTTT.

The rearrangement uses TRBV6-4 and TRBJ2-2; D is possibly TRBD2 (6 bases). Trimming took 4 bases from V and 2 from J, leaving 11 bases between them. Germline V lookup: CDR1 MRHNA, CDR2 SNTAGT. The CDR3 runs 15 residues. CDR3 nucleotide sequence: TGTGCCAGCAGTGTTGGAGGGGCTAACACCGGGGAGCTGTTTTTT. Its translation: CASSVGGANTGELFF.

The chain combines TRBV6-1 with TRBJ1-1; no definite D call. The CDR3 is 13 amino acids. The V gene's germline CDR1 is MNHNS and CDR2 SASEGT. V lost 3 bases and J lost 6, with 11 bases in between. The CDR3 DNA reads TGTGCCAGCAGTGAGGTCACGGTGGCTGAAGCTTTCTTT. Translation: CASSEVTVAEAFF.

The V call is TRBV5-1, the J call TRBJ1-2; TRBD1 might be the D (6 bases). In germline, CDR1 is SGHRS, CDR2 YFSETQ. Trimming removed 0 bases at V and 6 bases at J, with 9 bases between. The CDR3 is 13 residues long. CDR3 loop: CASSLEGHDGYTF. For the CDR3, the DNA is TGCGCCAGCAGCTTGGAGGGACACGATGGCTACACCTTC.

This clone was recorded only once. The J gene is TRBJ1-2, the V gene TRBV25-1; TRBD1 matches 7 bases. The CDR3 covers 12 residues. The J segment lost 7 bases and the V segment lost 8 bases, leaving 7 bases of the junction unmatched. Germline V gene sequence: CDR1 MGHDK, CDR2 SYGVNS. The CDR3 nucleotides are TGTGCCAGCCAGGACAGGACAACTGGCTACACCTTC. It specifies CASQDRTTGYTF.

The rearrangement uses TRBV6-2 or TRBV6-3 and TRBJ1-2; a weak D match, TRBD1 (6 bases). Germline V lookup: CDR1 MNHEY, CDR2 SVGEGT. V was shortened by 6 bases and J by 4 bases, with 12 bases between the two germline ends. CDR3 length equals 13 residues. CDR3 sequence reads: CASSSGQLYGYTF. In nucleotides, the CDR3 is TGTGCCAGCAGCTCAGGACAGCTCTATGGCTACACCTTC.

Of note for this clone: Other DNA sequences in the same sample also yield this CDR3. This chain links TRBV5-1 with TRBJ1-2, with D uncertain. V was trimmed by 0 bases and J by 0 bases, leaving 6 bases between them. The CDR3 consists of 14 residues. Per germline, CDR1 SGHRS and CDR2 YFSETQ. Here the CDR3 reads CASSLESPNYGYTF. CDR3 sequence (DNA): TGCGCCAGCAGCTTGGAGAGTCCTAACTATGGCTACACCTTC.

This chain uses TRBV6-4 with TRBJ2-3; 10 bases map to TRBD2. The junction had 4 bases not matched to a gene; V was cut back by 3 bases and J by 4 bases. The germline V gene encodes CDR1 MRHNA and CDR2 SNTAGT. The CDR3 loop spans 15 amino acids. CDR3 in amino acids: CASSELAGTADTQYF. CDR3 DNA: TGTGCCAGCAGTGAACTAGCGGGAACGGCAGATACGCAGTATTTT.

This clone was seen once. This chain links TRBV14 with TRBJ1-2; 9 bases align to TRBD1. Trimming at V came to 2 bases and at J to 14 bases, leaving 15 bases not matched to a gene. This CDR3 is 15 amino acids long. Germline values: CDR1 SGHDN, CDR2 FVKESK. CDR3 bases: TGTGCCAGCAGCCAAACCCTCGGGACAGGGATGCTACAGACCTTC. This codes for CASSQTLGTGMLQTF.

The rearrangement joins TRBV11-1 to TRBJ2-2, with TRBD1 matching over 7 bases. CDR1 and CDR2 (germline): SGHAT, FQDESV (reference sequence). V lost 4 bases to trimming and J lost 0 bases; unmatched junction nucleotides: 2. The CDR3 sequence is 15 residues long. Here the CDR3 reads CASSSQGANTGELFF. DNA of the CDR3: TGTGCCAGCAGCTCCCAGGGGGCGAACACCGGGGAGCTGTTTTTT. Supplemented by reference TRBV11-1 and TRBJ2-2, the full variable domain reads EAEVAQSPRYKITEKSQAVAFWCDPISGHATLYWYRQILGQGPELLVQFQDESVVDDSQLPKDRFSAERLKGVDSTLKIQPAELGDSAMYLCASSSQGANTGELFFGEGSRLTVL.

V and J are TRBV7-2 and TRBJ2-1; 12 bases are a match to TRBD2. Looked up from germline, CDR1 is SGHTA and CDR2 is FQGNSA. With V trimmed by 4 bases and J by 6 bases, 7 bases remained unmatched. There are 16 residues in the CDR3. CDR3 coding DNA: TGTGCCAGCAGCTCCGCGCCTAGCGGGAGGGGCAATGAGCAGTTCTTC. Its translation is CASSSAPSGRGNEQFF.

The DNA for the CDR3 is TGTGCCAGCAGCCCCCCCGGAAGAGCGGAGCAGTTCTTC. This encodes CASSPPGRAEQFF. This chain joins TRBV7-2 and TRBJ2-1; D is uncertain. Germline values: CDR1 SGHTA, CDR2 FQGNSA. V lost 5 bases to trimming and J lost 10 bases, with 15 bases between them. The CDR3 covers 13 residues.

This chain uses TRBV13 with TRBJ2-7; TRBD1 agrees at 10 bases. Germline CDR1 and CDR2: PRHDT and FYEKMQ (reference sequence). The V and J ends lost 4 bases and 1 base, in that order; junction bases with no gene match: 7. There are 16 residues in the CDR3. The CDR3 is CASSWRLGQGSYEQYF. The CDR3 DNA reads TGTGCCAGCAGCTGGAGATTGGGACAGGGGTCCTACGAGCAGTACTTC.

V usage is TRBV6-5 and J usage is TRBJ2-1; TRBD1 aligns across 11 bases. Germline V gene data show CDR1 as MNHEY and CDR2 as SVGAGI. The CDR3 extends over 15 amino acids. V was clipped by 6 bases and J by 2 bases; unmatched bases: 3. The CDR3 spells CASRKGQGAYNEQFF. The DNA for the CDR3 is TGTGCCAGCAGGAAGGGACAGGGGGCCTACAATGAGCAGTTCTTC.

The rearrangement joins TRBV9 to TRBJ2-1; D not resolved. The CDR3 extends over 15 amino acids. Trimming removed 3 bases from V and 0 bases from J, with 10 bases in between. Germline V gene lookup returns CDR1 SGDLS and CDR2 YYNGEE. The CDR3 region has the DNA TGTGCCAGCAGCGCAGAGGTGGGCTCCTACAATGAGCAGTTCTTC. As protein: CASSAEVGSYNEQFF.

The gene calls are TRBV4-1 and TRBJ1-1; 9 positions agree with TRBD1. This CDR3 has 17 residues. The trim removed 3 bases at V and 0 bases at J, leaving 8 bases unmatched. The germline CDR1 and CDR2 sequences are MGHRA and YSYEKL. CDR3 protein: CASSHNRGRKVNTEAFF. CDR3 coding DNA: TGCGCCAGCAGCCATAACAGGGGGCGGAAAGTGAACACTGAAGCTTTCTTT.

The chain uses TRBV7-9 and TRBJ1-4; a possible D gene is TRBD1 (6 bases). The CDR3 is made up of 16 amino acids. The V end was cut by 2 bases, the J end by 6 bases, with 16 bases between. Germline CDR1 and CDR2: SEHNR and FQNEAQ (reference sequence). The CDR3 here is CASSLRTGSRDEKLFF. CDR3 nucleotides: TGTGCCAGCAGCTTACGAACAGGGTCTAGAGATGAAAAACTGTTTTTT.

V usage is TRBV6-5 and J usage is TRBJ1-2, with TRBD1 matching 9 bases. In germline, CDR1 is MNHEY, CDR2 SVGAGI. The CDR3 totals 14 residues. After removal of 7 bases from V and 5 bases from J, the junction contained 8 bases not matched to a gene. CDR3 protein: CASTGDRGIYGYTF. The CDR3 nucleotides are TGTGCCAGCACCGGAGACAGGGGGATTTATGGCTACACCTTC.

The chain joins TRBV19 to TRBJ1-2, with D unclear. There are 14 residues in the CDR3. Germline CDR1 reads LNHDA; CDR2 reads SQIVND (reference sequence). The V end lost 1 base, the J end lost 2 bases, and 8 bases lay between the germline ends. The CDR3 sequence: CASSIVGLNYGYTF. In DNA form, the CDR3 reads TGTGCCAGTAGTATAGTAGGACTAAACTATGGCTACACCTTC.

The rearrangement joins TRBV30 to TRBJ1-2; 7 bases match TRBD1. In germline, CDR1 is GTSNPN, CDR2 SVGIG (reference sequence). J lost 7 bases, V lost 2 bases, and 1 base had no gene match. This CDR3 is built from 11 residues. The CDR3 is CAWSTGVGYTF. The CDR3 DNA follows: TGTGCCTGGAGTACAGGGGTTGGCTACACCTTC.

The V and J genes are TRBV19 and TRBJ2-3; 10 nucleotides agree with TRBD2. The CDR3 spans 18 residues. Trimming removed 4 bases from V and 8 bases from J; junction bases left unmatched: 18. Germline V lookup: CDR1 LNHDA, CDR2 SQIVND (reference sequence). The CDR3 is CASSRTSRTSGLMGTQYF. CDR3 sequence (DNA): TGTGCCAGTAGTAGAACATCTAGGACTAGCGGTTTAATGGGTACGCAGTATTTT.

This clone was seen only once. The chain carries TRBV12-5 and TRBJ2-7; D is unclear. Germline V gene sequence: CDR1 LGHNT, CDR2 FRNRAP. The CDR3 is 13 amino acids. The ends were cut back, 1 base at V and 12 bases at J, with 16 bases in the middle. CDR3 residues: CASGLGTLPRWYF. CDR3 sequence (DNA): TGTGCTAGTGGTTTGGGAACACTTCCGAGGTGGTACTTC.

This clone has only one observation. The V call is TRBV5-1, the J call TRBJ2-7, with D possibly matching TRBD1 (6 bases). Per germline, CDR1 SGHRS and CDR2 YFSETQ. V lost 2 bases, J lost 3 bases, and 18 bases lay in between. The CDR3 contains 16 residues. The CDR3 is CASSFGTIERDYEQYF. In DNA form, the CDR3 reads TGCGCCAGCAGCTTCGGGACAATCGAAAGGGACTACGAGCAGTACTTC.

The genes are TRBV5-4 and TRBJ2-7; 7 bases line up with TRBD2. The CDR3 spans 15 residues. With 4 bases clipped from V and 1 base from J, the junction kept 8 bases outside the gene matches. The germline gives CDR1 SGHNT, CDR2 YYREEE (reference sequence). CDR3 coding DNA: TGTGCCAGCAGCGCTGGCGGGAGATTATCCTACGAGCAGTACTTC. It specifies CASSAGGRLSYEQYF.